Sequencing of this T cell receptor (beta chain) was carried out in a study of vaccination and CD4 T cells after COVID-19. By its share, this clonotype is medium-sized (0.01 to 0.1%). Its specificity is not known. The treatment was: 10-day PBMC culture with coronavirus spike peptide pools or control peptides (ViraFEST assay). CDR3 size: 11 residues. V shed 5 bases and J shed 13 bases, with 14 bases lying between them. Oncomine TCR Beta short-read sequencing was applied to DNA from cultured CD4+ T cells. TCRdb independently ran MiXCR on the PCR reads; one entry per CDR3 protein. The sample carries some 4,000 distinct CDR3 sequences, 26% recorded once.

The sequence was obtained from a human donor who had recovered from COVID-19. The chain joins TRBV12-3 or TRBV12-4 to TRBJ1-2; unclear D gene. The sequenced sample consisted of CD4+ T cells from blood, cultured in vitro. CDR3 sequence (DNA): TGTGCCAGCAGTCTCAGACCGCCCCTCACCTTC. It is translated as CASSLRPPLTF.